This TCR beta chain was profiled in a study of CD8 T cells in Susac syndrome. The CDR3 runs 15 residues. Germline V gene lookup returns CDR1 WNHNN and CDR2 SYGVQD (reference sequence). V lost 2 bases and J 1 base, leaving 9 bases between the germline ends. RNA, at about 0.45 to 1 ug, was reverse transcribed with random hexamers. TCRdb passed the immunoSEQ multiplex PCR reads through MiXCR, listing each CDR3 protein once. The sample yields about 76,000 distinct CDR3 sequences, approximately 93% seen once. Sequencing was done on a sample of CD8+ T cells from PBMCs. The TCR originated in a human donor with Susac syndrome. The rearrangement links TRBV10-1 to TRBJ1-5; unclear D gene. In DNA, the CDR3 is TGCGCCAGCAGTGAGGACAAAGCCAGCAATCAGCCCCAGCATTTT. Protein sequence: CASSEDKASNQPQHF.